This paragraph reports one T cell receptor beta chain. Antigen specificity is unknown. The data stem from a study of shared clonotypes between healthy human individuals. Notes on the study in general: Clonotypes not shared had lower generation probabilities than those common to all four donors. A limitation of the genetic and exposure-history diversity represented arose from few donors.

An assay was performed, and its level was deep. Genomic DNA of each subset was evenly split across several immunoSEQ plates. TCRdb's copy holds only in-frame clones and misses some; the assay was immunoSEQ multiplex PCR. The data contain around 2.5 million clones, approximately 94% of them singletons. Sequencing was performed on naive CD4+ T cells from PBMCs. Sample subset: CD45RA+ positively selected. This clonotype was sampled from a man between 18 and 35 years old in good health. Some clones in this sample may be carry-over from other donors' samples.

The CDR3 nucleotides are TGCGCCAGCAGCTGGGAGTTGGGTCAGGATGAGCAGTTCTTC. Residues: CASSWELGQDEQFF. The gene calls are TRBV5-1 and TRBJ2-1; D may be TRBD2 (5 bases). Germline V gives CDR1 SGHRS, CDR2 YFSETQ. V was cut by 3 bases and J by 8 bases, with 15 bases left in between. The CDR3 is 14 amino acids.